The sequence of this T cell receptor beta chain was determined in a study of pediatric ulcerative colitis. Broader study findings: Ulcerative colitis patients shared more blood-rectal clones than controls. Total lymphocyte DNA, not sorted subsets, was the template. A couple of rectal clonotypes were found only in ulcerative colitis patients, all of them.

The assay was run at survey level. Libraries were prepared by immunoSEQ multiplex PCR; TCRdb keeps only in-frame clonotypes and omits some of them. The profile shows approximately 60,000 clones, about nine tenths of them singletons. With respect to this clone: Its antigen is unidentified.

V lost 4 bases and J 2 bases, leaving 12 bases between the germline ends. The CDR3 length is 15 residues. The germline V gene encodes CDR1 PRHDT and CDR2 FYEKMQ (reference sequence). The material sequenced was blood. The chain couples TRBV13 to TRBJ2-1; no clear D. This TCR was recovered from a boy aged 5-17 years with severe ulcerative colitis. CDR3 sequence: CASSSPREAYNEQFF. Here the CDR3 DNA reads TGTGCCAGCAGCTCCCCACGTGAGGCCTACAATGAGCAGTTCTTC.